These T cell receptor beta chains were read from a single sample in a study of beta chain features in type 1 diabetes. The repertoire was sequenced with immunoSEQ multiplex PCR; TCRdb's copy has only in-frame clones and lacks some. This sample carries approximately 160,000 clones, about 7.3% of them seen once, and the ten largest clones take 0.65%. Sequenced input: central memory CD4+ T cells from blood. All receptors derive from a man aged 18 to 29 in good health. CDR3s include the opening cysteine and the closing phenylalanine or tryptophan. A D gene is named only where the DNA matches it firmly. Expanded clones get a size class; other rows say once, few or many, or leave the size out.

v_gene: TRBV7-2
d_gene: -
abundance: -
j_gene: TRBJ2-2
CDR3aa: CASSSRVPGELFF
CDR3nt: TGTGCCAGCAGTAGCAGGGTCCCCGGGGAGCTGTTTTTT

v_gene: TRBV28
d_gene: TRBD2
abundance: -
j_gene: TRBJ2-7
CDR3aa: CASSLGTSGSHEQYF
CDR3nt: TGTGCCAGCAGCCTAGGGACTAGCGGGAGCCACGAGCAGTACTTC

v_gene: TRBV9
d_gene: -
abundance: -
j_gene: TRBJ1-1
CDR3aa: CASSADRQTEAFF
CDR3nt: TGTGCCAGCAGCGCCGACAGGCAGACTGAAGCTTTCTTT

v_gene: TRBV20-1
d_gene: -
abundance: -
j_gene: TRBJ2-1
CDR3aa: CSATRNEQFF
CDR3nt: TGCAGTGCTACCAGGAATGAGCAGTTCTTC

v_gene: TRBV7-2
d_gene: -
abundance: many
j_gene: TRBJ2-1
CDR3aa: CASSPLRGGEQFF
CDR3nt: TGTGCCAGCAGCCCCCTACGGGGAGGTGAGCAGTTCTTC

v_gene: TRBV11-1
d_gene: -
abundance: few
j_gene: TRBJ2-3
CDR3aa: CASRPEADFITQYF
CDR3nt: TGTGCCAGCAGACCAGAGGCCGATTTCATTACGCAGTATTTT

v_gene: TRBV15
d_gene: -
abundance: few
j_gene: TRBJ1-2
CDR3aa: CATSSVINGYGYTF
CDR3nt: TGTGCCACCAGCAGTGTGATTAACGGCTATGGCTACACCTTC

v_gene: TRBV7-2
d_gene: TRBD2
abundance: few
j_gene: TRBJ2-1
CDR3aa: CASRPTSGSYNEQFF
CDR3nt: TGTGCCAGCAGGCCGACTAGCGGATCCTACAATGAGCAGTTCTTC

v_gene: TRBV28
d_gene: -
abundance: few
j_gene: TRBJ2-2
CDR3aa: CASRRTGELFF
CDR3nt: TGTGCCAGCAGGCGAACCGGGGAGCTGTTTTTT

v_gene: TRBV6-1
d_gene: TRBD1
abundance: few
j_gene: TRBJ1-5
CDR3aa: CASRGYRGEQPQHF
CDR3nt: TGTGCCAGCAGGGGGTACAGGGGTGAGCAGCCCCAGCATTTT

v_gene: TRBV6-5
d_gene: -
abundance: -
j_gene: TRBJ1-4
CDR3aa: CASSYSIGEKLFF
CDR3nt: TGTGCCAGCAGTTACTCGATCGGGGAAAAACTGTTTTTT

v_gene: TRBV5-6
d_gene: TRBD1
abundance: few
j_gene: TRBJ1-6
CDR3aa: CASSLNVQGNNSPLHF
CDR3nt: TGTGCCAGCAGCCTGAATGTACAGGGGAATAATTCACCCCTCCACTTT

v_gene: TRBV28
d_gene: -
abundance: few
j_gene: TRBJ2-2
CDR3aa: CASRRGTTNTGELFF
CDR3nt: TGTGCCAGCAGGCGGGGGACAACGAACACCGGGGAGCTGTTTTTT

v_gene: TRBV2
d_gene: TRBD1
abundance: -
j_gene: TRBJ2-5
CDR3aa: CASRRGQGETQYF
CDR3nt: TGTGCCAGCAGGAGGGGGCAGGGGGAGACCCAGTACTTC

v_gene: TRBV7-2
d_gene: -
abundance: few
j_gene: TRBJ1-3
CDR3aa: CASSLTGGRDTIYF
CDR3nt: TGTGCCAGCAGCTTAACGGGGGGCAGGGACACCATATATTTT

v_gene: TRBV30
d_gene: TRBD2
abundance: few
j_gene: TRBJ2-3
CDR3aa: CAWMPLAGGPGLGTQYF
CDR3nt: TGTGCCTGGATGCCCCTAGCGGGAGGGCCGGGTTTGGGCACGCAGTATTTT

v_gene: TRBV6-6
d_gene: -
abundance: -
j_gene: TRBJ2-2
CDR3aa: CASSYSRGTGELFF
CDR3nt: TGTGCCAGCAGTTACTCGAGAGGGACCGGGGAGCTGTTTTTT

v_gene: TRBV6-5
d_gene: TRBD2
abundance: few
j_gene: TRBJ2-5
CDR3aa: CASRVAGGRETQYF
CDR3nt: TGTGCCAGCAGGGTGGCGGGGGGCCGGGAGACCCAGTACTTC

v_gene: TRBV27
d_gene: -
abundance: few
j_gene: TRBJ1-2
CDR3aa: CASSPSGSSEYGYTF
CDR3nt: TGTGCCAGCAGTCCGTCAGGGTCGTCAGAATATGGCTACACCTTC

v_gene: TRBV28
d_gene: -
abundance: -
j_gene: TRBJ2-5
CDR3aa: CASSFPQKETQYF
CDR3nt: TGTGCCAGCAGTTTTCCCCAGAAAGAGACCCAGTACTTC

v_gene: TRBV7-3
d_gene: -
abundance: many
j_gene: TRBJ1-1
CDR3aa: CASSLGANTEAFF
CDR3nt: TGTGCCAGCAGCTTGGGAGCGAACACTGAAGCTTTCTTT

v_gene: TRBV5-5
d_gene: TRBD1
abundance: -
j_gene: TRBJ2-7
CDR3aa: CASTPGGSYEQYF
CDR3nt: TGTGCCAGCACACCAGGGGGATCCTACGAGCAGTACTTC

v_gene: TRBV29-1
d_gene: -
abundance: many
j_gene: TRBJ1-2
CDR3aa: CSVDGGNYGYTF
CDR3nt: TGCAGCGTTGACGGGGGAAACTATGGCTACACCTTC

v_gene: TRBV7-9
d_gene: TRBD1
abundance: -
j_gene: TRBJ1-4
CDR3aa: CASSSTWDRSNEKLFF
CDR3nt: TGTGCCAGCAGCTCAACGTGGGACAGGTCTAATGAAAAACTGTTTTTT

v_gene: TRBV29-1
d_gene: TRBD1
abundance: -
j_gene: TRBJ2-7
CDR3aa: CSVEEGAGGYEQYF
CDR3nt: TGCAGCGTTGAAGAAGGTGCAGGGGGCTACGAGCAGTACTTC

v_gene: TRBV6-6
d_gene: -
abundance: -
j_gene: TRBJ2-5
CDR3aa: CASTRGRGTQYF
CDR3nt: TGTGCCAGCACACGAGGGCGTGGGACCCAGTACTTC

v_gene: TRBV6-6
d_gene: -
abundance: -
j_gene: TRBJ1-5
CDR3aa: CASTRGGNQPQHF
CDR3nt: TGTGCCAGCACCCGGGGAGGCAATCAGCCCCAGCATTTT

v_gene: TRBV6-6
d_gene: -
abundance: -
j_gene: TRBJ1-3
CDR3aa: CASSRQNGNTIYF
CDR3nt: TGTGCCAGCAGCCGACAGAATGGAAACACCATATATTTT

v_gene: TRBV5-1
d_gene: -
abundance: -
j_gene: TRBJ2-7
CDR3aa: CASSPEGDEQYF
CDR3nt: TGCGCCAGCAGCCCGGAAGGGGACGAGCAGTACTTC

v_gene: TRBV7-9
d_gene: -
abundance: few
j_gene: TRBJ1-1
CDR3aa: CASSRDSNTEAFF
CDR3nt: TGTGCCAGCAGCCGTGACTCGAACACTGAAGCTTTCTTT

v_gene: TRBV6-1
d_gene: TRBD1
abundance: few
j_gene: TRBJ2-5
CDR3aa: CASSGDRLYQETQYF
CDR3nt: TGTGCCAGCAGTGGGGACAGGCTCTACCAAGAGACCCAGTACTTC

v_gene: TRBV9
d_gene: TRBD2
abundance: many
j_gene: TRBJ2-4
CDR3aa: CASSVLGGEGNIQYF
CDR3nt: TGTGCCAGCAGCGTTTTGGGCGGGGAGGGAAACATTCAGTACTTC

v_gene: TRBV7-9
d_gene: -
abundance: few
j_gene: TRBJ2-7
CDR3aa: CASSRPDNSLIEQYF
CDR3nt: TGTGCCAGCAGCCGCCCCGACAACTCCCTCATCGAGCAGTACTTC

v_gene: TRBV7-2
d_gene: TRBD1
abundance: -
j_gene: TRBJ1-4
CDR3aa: CASSAHRGANEKLFF
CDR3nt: TGTGCCAGCAGCGCTCACAGGGGCGCTAATGAAAAACTGTTTTTT

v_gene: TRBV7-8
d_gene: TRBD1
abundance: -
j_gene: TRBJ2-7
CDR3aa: CASSLVLDRGYEQYF
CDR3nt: TGTGCCAGCAGCTTAGTGTTAGACAGGGGGTACGAGCAGTACTTC

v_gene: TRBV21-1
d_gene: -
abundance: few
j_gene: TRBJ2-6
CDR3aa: CASSGRGSGAGANVLTF
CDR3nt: TGTGCCAGCAGCGGGCGGGGGTCGGGGGCTGGGGCCAACGTCCTGACTTTC

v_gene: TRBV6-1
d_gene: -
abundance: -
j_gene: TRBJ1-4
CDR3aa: CASRQVVVGSGVINEKLFF
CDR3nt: TGTGCCAGCCGTCAAGTCGTCGTCGGGAGCGGCGTGATTAATGAAAAACTGTTTTTT

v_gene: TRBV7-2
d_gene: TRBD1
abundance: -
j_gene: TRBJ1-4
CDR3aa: CASSWTGGEKLFF
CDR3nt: TGTGCCAGCAGCTGGACAGGGGGCGAAAAACTGTTTTTT

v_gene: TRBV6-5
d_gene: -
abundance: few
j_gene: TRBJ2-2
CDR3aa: CASIRTLGHGELFF
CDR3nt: TGTGCCAGCATAAGGACCCTGGGACACGGGGAGCTGTTTTTT

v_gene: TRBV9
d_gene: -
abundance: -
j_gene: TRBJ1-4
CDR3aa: CASSPGLNKKLFF
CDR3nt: TGTGCCAGCAGTCCAGGGCTTAATAAAAAACTGTTTTTT

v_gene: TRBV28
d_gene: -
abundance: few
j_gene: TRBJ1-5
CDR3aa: CASRGATHNQPQHF
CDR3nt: TGTGCCAGCAGAGGGGCAACTCATAATCAGCCCCAGCATTTT

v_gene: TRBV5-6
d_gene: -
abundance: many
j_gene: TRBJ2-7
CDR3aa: CASSGAVYEQYF
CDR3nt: TGTGCCAGCAGCGGGGCGGTCTACGAGCAGTACTTC

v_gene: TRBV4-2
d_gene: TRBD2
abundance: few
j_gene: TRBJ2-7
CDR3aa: CASSQDVSGRNYEQYF
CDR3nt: TGTGCCAGCAGCCAAGATGTTAGCGGGAGAAACTACGAGCAGTACTTC

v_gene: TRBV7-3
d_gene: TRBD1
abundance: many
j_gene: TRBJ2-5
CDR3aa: CASSPRTGSEETQYF
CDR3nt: TGTGCCAGCAGCCCGCGGACAGGCTCGGAGGAGACCCAGTACTTC

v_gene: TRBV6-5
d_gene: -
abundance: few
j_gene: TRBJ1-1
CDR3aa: CASSRQDTEAFF
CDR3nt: TGTGCCAGCAGTCGACAGGACACTGAAGCTTTCTTT

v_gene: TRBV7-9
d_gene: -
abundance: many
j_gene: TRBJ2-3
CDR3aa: CASSLIGSPTDTQYF
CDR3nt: TGTGCCAGCAGCTTAATCGGGTCCCCCACAGATACGCAGTATTTT

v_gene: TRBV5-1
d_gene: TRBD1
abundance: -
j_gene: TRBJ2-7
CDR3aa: CASSLGVTGDEQYF
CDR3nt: TGCGCCAGCAGCTTGGGGGTTACAGGGGACGAGCAGTACTTC

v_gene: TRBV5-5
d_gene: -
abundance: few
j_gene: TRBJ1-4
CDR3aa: CASSLLESEEKLFF
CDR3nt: TGTGCCAGCAGCCTTCTAGAGTCGGAGGAAAAACTGTTTTTT

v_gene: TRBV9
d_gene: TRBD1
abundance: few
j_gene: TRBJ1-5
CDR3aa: CASSAGTGSMQPQHF
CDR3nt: TGTGCCAGCAGCGCAGGGACAGGGAGTATGCAGCCCCAGCATTTT

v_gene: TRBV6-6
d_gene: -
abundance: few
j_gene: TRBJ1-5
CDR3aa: CASREGTSNQPQHF
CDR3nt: TGTGCCAGCCGGGAGGGAACGAGCAATCAGCCCCAGCATTTT

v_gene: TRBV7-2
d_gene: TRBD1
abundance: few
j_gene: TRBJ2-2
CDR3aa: CASSSFQGANTGELFF
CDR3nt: TGTGCCAGCAGCTCCTTTCAGGGGGCGAACACCGGGGAGCTGTTTTTT

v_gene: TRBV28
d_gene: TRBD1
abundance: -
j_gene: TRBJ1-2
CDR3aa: CASSPALQGVDGYTF
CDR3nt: TGTGCCAGCAGTCCCGCCTTACAGGGGGTCGATGGCTACACCTTC

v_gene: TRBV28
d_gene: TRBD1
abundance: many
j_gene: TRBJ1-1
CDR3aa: CASSRGQTTEAFF
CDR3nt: TGTGCCAGCAGCCGGGGACAGACGACTGAAGCTTTCTTT

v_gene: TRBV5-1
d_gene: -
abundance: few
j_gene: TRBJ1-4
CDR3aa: CASSLQGATNEKLFF
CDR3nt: TGCGCCAGCAGCTTACAGGGTGCAACTAATGAAAAACTGTTTTTT